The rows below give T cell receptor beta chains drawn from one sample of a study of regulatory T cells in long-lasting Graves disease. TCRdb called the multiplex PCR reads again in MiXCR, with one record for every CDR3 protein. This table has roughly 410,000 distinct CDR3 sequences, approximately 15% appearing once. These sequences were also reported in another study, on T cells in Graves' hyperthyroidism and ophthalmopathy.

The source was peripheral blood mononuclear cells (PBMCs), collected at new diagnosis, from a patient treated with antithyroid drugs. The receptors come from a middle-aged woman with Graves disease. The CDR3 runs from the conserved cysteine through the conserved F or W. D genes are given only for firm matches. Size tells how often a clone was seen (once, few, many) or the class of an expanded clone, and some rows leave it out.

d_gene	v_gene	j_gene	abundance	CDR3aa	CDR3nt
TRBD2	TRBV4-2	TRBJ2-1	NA	CASSQDMWEGRNNEQFF	TGTGCCAGCAGCCAAGATATGTGGGAGGGCCGGAACAATGAGCAGTTCTTC
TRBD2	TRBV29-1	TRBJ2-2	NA	CSVGLAGDAGELFF	TGCAGCGTCGGACTAGCGGGAGACGCCGGGGAGCTGTTTTTT
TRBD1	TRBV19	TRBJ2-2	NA	CASRVYGQVNTGELFF	TGTGCCAGTAGGGTTTATGGACAGGTGAACACCGGGGAGCTGTTTTTT
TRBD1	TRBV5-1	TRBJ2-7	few	CASSFGGQGSYEQYF	TGCGCCAGCAGTTTTGGGGGACAGGGCTCCTACGAGCAGTACTTC
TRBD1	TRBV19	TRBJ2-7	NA	CASSMGQSYEQYF	TGTGCCAGTAGTATGGGACAGTCCTACGAGCAGTACTTC
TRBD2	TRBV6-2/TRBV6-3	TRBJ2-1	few	CASSYSKTSAREQFF	TGTGCCAGCAGTTACTCAAAGACTAGCGCTCGTGAGCAGTTCTTC
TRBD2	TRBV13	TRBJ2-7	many	CASSFGLAGIYEQYF	TGTGCCAGCAGCTTCGGACTAGCGGGAATCTACGAGCAGTACTTC
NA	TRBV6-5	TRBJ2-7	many	CASSYGAGYEQYF	TGTGCCAGCAGTTACGGCGCGGGGTACGAGCAGTACTTC
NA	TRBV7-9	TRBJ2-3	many	CASSPPGRSTDTQYF	TGTGCCAGCAGCCCGCCGGGACGGAGCACAGATACGCAGTATTTT
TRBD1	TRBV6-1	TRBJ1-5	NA	CASRQGQNSNQPQHF	TGTGCCAGCAGACAGGGACAGAATAGCAATCAGCCCCAGCATTTT
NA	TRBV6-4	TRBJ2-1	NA	CASSDSGAGTHNEQFF	TGTGCCAGCAGTGACTCTGGGGCAGGGACCCACAATGAGCAGTTCTTC
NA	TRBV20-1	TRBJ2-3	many	CSAKDSYTDTQYF	TGCAGTGCTAAGGACAGTTACACAGATACGCAGTATTTT
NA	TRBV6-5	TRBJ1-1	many	CASSYFGDTEAFF	TGTGCCAGCAGTTACTTTGGGGACACTGAAGCTTTCTTT
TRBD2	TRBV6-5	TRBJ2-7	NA	CASSSFGGTSLYEQYF	TGTGCCAGCAGTTCCTTCGGCGGGACTAGCTTATACGAGCAGTACTTC
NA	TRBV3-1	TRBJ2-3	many	CASSQDARNTDTQYF	TGTGCCAGCAGCCAAGATGCTAGGAACACAGATACGCAGTATTTT
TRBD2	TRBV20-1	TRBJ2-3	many	CSARDRTSGWGDTQYF	TGCAGTGCTAGAGATCGTACTAGCGGGTGGGGAGATACGCAGTATTTT
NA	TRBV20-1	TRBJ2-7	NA	CSGVNTRDNYEQYF	TGCAGTGGAGTCAATACCCGGGACAATTACGAGCAGTACTTC
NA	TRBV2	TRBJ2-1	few	CASTETPGGEQFF	TGTGCCAGCACCGAGACCCCCGGCGGTGAGCAGTTCTTC
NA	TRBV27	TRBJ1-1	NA	CASSLSSGSTEAFF	TGTGCCAGCAGTTTATCTTCAGGGAGCACTGAAGCTTTCTTT
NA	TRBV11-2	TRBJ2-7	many	CASSLSNSPDEQYF	TGTGCCAGCAGCTTATCTAATTCCCCCGACGAGCAGTACTTC